A single sample is the source of the 10 T cell receptor beta chains below, sequenced in a study of cytomegalovirus exposure and HLA in healthy donors. Some clones are missing from TCRdb's copy, which holds only in-frame ones; the method was immunoSEQ multiplex PCR. The sample lists around 150,000 clones, roughly 90% occurring once. Input material: PBMCs. These receptor sequences come from a woman aged 25 to 45 in good health and CMV-seronegative.

This clone showed up just once. The J gene is TRBJ1-1, the V gene TRBV5-6, with no clear D. The CDR3 covers 14 residues. V was clipped by 6 bases and J by 0 bases, with 12 bases between them. Germline V lookup: CDR1 SGHDT, CDR2 YYEEEE. CDR3 DNA sequence: TGTGCCAGCAAAGGATGGCGAATGAACACTGAAGCTTTCTTT. This encodes CASKGWRMNTEAFF.

V is TRBV6-5 and J is TRBJ2-1, with TRBD1 matching 9 bases. Germline-derived CDR1 and CDR2 are MNHEY and SVGAGI. V lost 5 bases, J lost 6 bases, and 8 bases stayed unmatched. This CDR3 has 15 amino acids. CDR3 residues: CASSTRDRAGNEQFF. The CDR3 nucleotides are TGTGCCAGCAGTACCCGGGACAGGGCTGGCAATGAGCAGTTCTTC.

The gene calls are TRBV5-1 and TRBJ1-2; TRBD1 might be the D (6 bases). V lost 3 bases to trimming and J lost 6 bases, with 15 bases between them. Germline CDR1 is SGHRS and CDR2 is YFSETQ. This CDR3 is 14 amino acids long. CDR3 DNA: TGCGCCAGCAGCTCCTATCAGGGGTCCAATGGCTACACCTTC. It yields the protein CASSSYQGSNGYTF.

As for this clone: The same CDR3 can be traced to other DNA sequences in this sample. The gene calls are TRBV5-1 and TRBJ1-3; D perhaps matches TRBD1 (5 bases). The CDR3 consists of 15 residues. Trimming took 0 bases from V and 1 from J, leaving 8 bases between them. Per the germline V gene, CDR1 is SGHRS and CDR2 is YFSETQ. The CDR3 loop reads CASSLGQISGNTIYF. The CDR3 DNA reads as TGCGCCAGCAGCTTGGGACAGATATCTGGAAACACCATATATTTT.

This chain joins TRBV4-1 and TRBJ1-1; 10 bases map to TRBD1. The CDR3 consists of 17 residues. V lost 4 bases and J lost 0; bases outside the gene matches: 8. Germline-derived CDR1 and CDR2 are MGHRA and YSYEKL. The CDR3 region has the DNA TGCGCCAGCAGCCGTGGGACAGGGGCCCTAATGAACACTGAAGCTTTCTTT. This sequence encodes CASSRGTGALMNTEAFF.

This clone turned up a few times. CDR3 in DNA: TGTGCCAGCAGCTATAGCTTGCCGGGCTACACCTTC. Encoded protein: CASSYSLPGYTF. The rearrangement uses TRBV7-9 and TRBJ1-2; D gene uncertain. This CDR3 spans 12 amino acids. Germline assignment: CDR1 SEHNR and CDR2 FQNEAQ (reference sequence). Trimming stripped 4 bases from V and 8 bases from J, with 11 bases between.

This clone was seen a handful of times. The chain employs TRBV5-4 and TRBJ2-5; 8 bases are a match to TRBD1. Germline V gene sequence: CDR1 SGHNT, CDR2 YYREEE (reference sequence). V lost 4 bases, J lost 2 bases, and 7 bases stayed unmatched. This CDR3 is built from 15 residues. CDR3 region: CASSRGQGQQETQYF. As DNA, the CDR3 is TGTGCCAGCAGCAGAGGACAGGGACAACAAGAGACCCAGTACTTC.

The chain carries TRBV27 and TRBJ1-6, with a tentative D call TRBD1 (6 bases). Germline CDR1 and CDR2: MNHEY and SMNVEV (reference sequence). CDR3 length: 15 residues. V lost 5 bases and J 6 bases, leaving 14 bases between the germline ends. CDR3 region: CASSIGGPGNSPLHF. CDR3 in DNA: TGTGCCAGCAGTATTGGGGGGCCCGGTAATTCACCCCTCCACTTT.

The J gene is TRBJ2-1, the V gene TRBV7-2; maybe TRBD1 (6 bases). The CDR3 sequence is 13 residues long. Deletions cut 4 bases from V and 9 bases from J, with 13 bases between. Germline V gene lookup returns CDR1 SGHTA and CDR2 FQGNSA. The CDR3 sequence is CASSYRERIEQFF. The CDR3 nucleotides read TGTGCCAGCAGCTACAGGGAAAGGATTGAGCAGTTCTTC. Looking up the rest from reference TRBV7-2 and TRBJ2-1 gives the full variable domain: GAGVSQSPSNKVTEKGKDVELRCDPISGHTALYWYRQSLGQGLEFLIYFQGNSAPDKSGLPSDRFSAERTGGSVSTLTIQRTQQEDSAVYLCASSYRERIEQFFGPGTRLTVL.

The genes are TRBV5-1 and TRBJ1-1; a possible D gene is TRBD1 (5 bases). This CDR3 region has 16 residues. V dropped 0 bases and J dropped 2 bases, with 14 bases sitting between them. In germline, CDR1 is SGHRS, CDR2 YFSETQ. The DNA of the CDR3 is TGCGCCAGCAGCTTGGCCAGGGCACCAAAAAACACTGAAGCTTTCTTT. It translates to CASSLARAPKNTEAFF.